A single sample gave rise to the 26 T cell receptor beta chains below, sequenced in a study of early T cells in non-severe SARS-CoV-2 infection. In TCRdb, the 5' RACE reads were re-called with MiXCR into one record per CDR3 protein. The repertoire consists of 55,000 to 75,000 distinct CDR3 sequences, with 9.5% to 13% occurring once and the leading ten covering 6.4%. Source material: whole blood. These receptors were obtained from an adult who was a healthcare worker with PCR-confirmed SARS-CoV-2 infection or an uninfected control (not recorded which).

This clonotype was observed a handful of times. The J gene is TRBJ2-1, the V gene TRBV20-1; D call uncertain. Germline V lookup: CDR1 DFQATT, CDR2 SNEGSKA (reference sequence). The CDR3 contains 12 residues. The V and J ends lost 0 bases and 8 bases respectively, with 8 bases between them. This chain's CDR3 is CSARDALHEQFF. The CDR3 DNA follows: TGCAGTGCTAGAGATGCGCTCCATGAGCAGTTCTTC.

J is TRBJ2-3 and V is TRBV12-3 or TRBV12-4; 9 nucleotides align to TRBD2. This CDR3 has 14 amino acids. Trimming removed 3 bases from V and 6 bases from J; junction bases left unmatched: 4. CDR3 DNA: TGTGCCAGCAGTTTGGGACTAGCAGTCGATACGCAGTATTTT. Translated, it gives CASSLGLAVDTQYF.

This clonotype qualifies as medium-sized. V is TRBV7-9 and J is TRBJ2-4; D possibly corresponds to TRBD1 (5 bases). The CDR3 totals 16 residues. Germline CDR1 reads SEHNR; CDR2 reads FQNEAQ (reference sequence). Trimming removed 1 base at V and 0 bases at J, with 10 bases between. The CDR3 DNA sequence: TGTGCCAGCAGCTTAGTAACAGGACAAGCCAAAAACATTCAGTACTTC. Translating gives CASSLVTGQAKNIQYF.

The chain has TRBV12-3 or TRBV12-4 and TRBJ1-5; no clear D gene. V was clipped by 2 bases and J by 4 bases, with 12 bases between them. The length of the CDR3 is 15 residues. The CDR3 spells CASSLNLGSNQPQHF. The CDR3 bases are TGTGCCAGCAGTTTAAACCTCGGCTCAAATCAGCCCCAGCATTTT.

The chain combines TRBV18 with TRBJ2-7; either TRBD1 or TRBD2 may supply D (5 bases each). The CDR3 extends over 14 amino acids. The V gene lost 5 bases and the J gene lost 5 bases, with 16 bases spanning the gap. The germline V gene has CDR1 KGHSH and CDR2 LQKENI. In DNA form, the CDR3 reads TGTGCCAGCTCAGTTCTCGGGGCCCAAGACGAGCAGTACTTC. It encodes CASSVLGAQDEQYF.

A few counts support this clonotype. This CDR3 is CSVEGPHQFF. CDR3 sequence (DNA): TGCAGCGTTGAAGGGCCCCATCAGTTCTTC. The gene calls are TRBV29-1 and TRBJ2-1; no clear D. The V and J ends lost 1 base and 13 bases respectively, with 8 bases between them. The germline gives CDR1 SQVTM, CDR2 ANQGSEA. CDR3 length: 10 residues.

This clonotype was picked up one time. This chain links TRBV5-5 with TRBJ2-3; 9 nucleotides align to TRBD2. CDR3 length equals 14 residues. Losses at the gene ends were 4 bases for V and 4 bases for J; bases not matched to a gene: 4. CDR1 is SGHKS, CDR2 YYEKEE, per germline (reference sequence). The CDR3 bases are TGTGCCAGCAGCCCGACTAGCGGTCCAGATACGCAGTATTTT. Encoded protein: CASSPTSGPDTQYF.

This clonotype has just a few counts. This chain uses TRBV7-6 with TRBJ2-5, with TRBD2 matching 7 bases. The germline gives CDR1 SGHVS, CDR2 FNYEAQ. CDR3 length: 13 amino acids. V was pared by 3 bases and J by 5 bases, with 3 bases of the junction left unmatched. The DNA of the CDR3 is TGTGCCAGCAGCTTTAGGGAGGGGGAGACCCAGTACTTC. Residues: CASSFREGETQYF.

This sequence joins TRBV7-8 and TRBJ1-3, with unresolved D. The CDR3 has 13 amino acids. V was shortened by 1 base and J by 3 bases, with 4 bases between the two germline ends. Germline loops: CDR1 SGHVS, CDR2 FQNEAQ. The CDR3 coding sequence is TGTGCCAGCAGCTTAGATTATGGAAACACCATATATTTT. It encodes CASSLDYGNTIYF. The full variable domain, rest sourced from reference TRBV7-8 and TRBJ1-3, is GAGVSQSPRYKVAKRGQDVALRCDPISGHVSLFWYQQALGQGPEFLTYFQNEAQLDKSGLPSDRFFAERPEGSVSTLKIQRTQQEDSAVYLCASSLDYGNTIYFGEGSWLTVV.

V usage is TRBV4-2 and J usage is TRBJ2-2; no clear D. This CDR3 is 15 amino acids long. Deletions cut 1 base from V and 1 base from J, with 7 bases between. CDR1 is LGHNA and CDR2 is YNFKEQ in the germline V gene. As DNA, the CDR3 is TGTGCCAGCAGCCAAGCAACGGGGAACACCGGGGAGCTGTTTTTT. Amino acid sequence: CASSQATGNTGELFF.

This clonotype has a handful of counts. The genes are TRBV11-2 and TRBJ2-7; D is unresolved. The CDR3 loop spans 15 amino acids. CDR1 and CDR2 (germline): SGHAT, FQNNGV. Trimming removed 0 bases from V and 2 bases from J, with 11 bases in between. DNA of the CDR3: TGTGCCAGCAGCTTAGAAGCTACTCCCACCTACGAGCAGTACTTC. This gives the protein CASSLEATPTYEQYF. The full variable domain, its missing parts supplied by reference TRBV11-2 and TRBJ2-7, is EAGVAQSPRYKIIEKRQSVAFWCNPISGHATLYWYQQILGQGPKLLIQFQNNGVVDDSQLPKDRFSAERLKGVDSTLKIQPAKLEDSAVYLCASSLEATPTYEQYFGPGTRLTVT.

This clonotype was seen a few times. The chain combines TRBV5-4 with TRBJ1-6; 8 bases agree with TRBD1. CDR3 length: 15 residues. Germline-derived CDR1 and CDR2 are SGHNT and YYREEE (reference sequence). V gave up 4 bases and J gave up 7 bases; unmatched junction bases: 7. CDR3 sequence (DNA): TGTGCCAGCAGCGAGCAGGGGGCTCGGAATTCACCCCTCCACTTT. Translated, it gives CASSEQGARNSPLHF.

This clonotype has just a few counts. V gene TRBV12-3 or TRBV12-4 combines with J gene TRBJ2-3; D may be TRBD1 or TRBD2 (5 bases each). This CDR3 comprises 15 residues. V was pared by 6 bases and J by 6 bases, with 19 bases between. In nucleotides, the CDR3 is TGTGCCAGCAGCCCCGGGACCCAGGGTGATGATACGCAGTATTTT. This gives the protein CASSPGTQGDDTQYF.

This clonotype was detected ten times or more. The chain links TRBV19 to TRBJ2-6; D uncertain. The V gene lost 5 bases and the J gene lost 2 bases, with 10 bases spanning the gap. The germline gives CDR1 LNHDA, CDR2 SQIVND (reference sequence). The CDR3 runs 15 residues. The CDR3 spells CASSPGAAGANVLTF. CDR3 nucleotides: TGTGCCAGTAGTCCTGGTGCAGCTGGGGCCAACGTCCTGACTTTC.

Ten or more counts support this clonotype. The V and J genes are TRBV5-6 and TRBJ1-1, with D maybe TRBD1 (5 bases). V was cut by 3 bases and J by 0 bases, with 12 bases left in between. This CDR3 comprises 15 residues. Germline lookup yields CDR1 SGHDT and CDR2 YYEEEE. The chain's CDR3 is CASSSGDGMNTEAFF. CDR3 nucleotides: TGTGCCAGCAGCTCGGGGGACGGCATGAACACTGAAGCTTTCTTT.

This clonotype showed up just once. An end of the junction does not agree with germline; a read error may underlie this. The CDR3 DNA reads as TGTGCCAACAGCGGGGAGCCACACACCTCCTACGAGCAGTACTTC. Translating gives CANSGEPHTSYEQYF. This sequence joins TRBV3-1 and TRBJ2-7; TRBD2 aligns across 7 bases. The germline gives CDR1 LGHDT, CDR2 YNNKEL (reference sequence). This CDR3 contains 15 residues.

Only a few counts were recorded for this clonotype. J is TRBJ1-3 and V is TRBV9, with D unclear. The CDR3 length is 14 residues. V was pared by 6 bases and J by 2 bases, with 12 bases between. Germline V lookup: CDR1 SGDLS, CDR2 YYNGEE. The DNA of the CDR3 is TGTGCCAGCACCCCGGGGTCCACTGGAAACACCATATATTTT. Translation: CASTPGSTGNTIYF.

This clonotype appeared a few times. The CDR3 DNA follows: TGTGCCAGCAGCCAGGGGGCCGGATACGAGCAGTACTTC. It yields the protein CASSQGAGYEQYF. The rearrangement joins TRBV3-1 to TRBJ2-7, with TRBD1 as a possible D gene (6 bases). The V gene lost 3 bases and the J gene lost 4 bases, with 10 bases spanning the gap. There are 13 residues in the CDR3. Germline lookup yields CDR1 LGHDT and CDR2 YNNKEL (reference sequence).

A few counts support this clonotype. The V gene is TRBV18, the J gene TRBJ2-1, with 15 positions matching TRBD2. CDR1 KGHSH and CDR2 LQKENI come from the germline V gene. V lost 3 bases and J lost 5; bases outside the gene matches: 2. This CDR3 is 16 amino acids long. CDR3 amino acids: CASSPGLAGGNNEQFF. As DNA, the CDR3 is TGTGCCAGCTCACCCGGACTAGCGGGAGGGAACAATGAGCAGTTCTTC.

The gene calls are TRBV12-3 or TRBV12-4 and TRBJ2-1; weak D call: TRBD2 (5 bases). The germline V and J ends were trimmed by 6 bases and 1 base, with 10 bases remaining between them. The CDR3 consists of 14 residues. Here the CDR3 DNA reads TGTGCCAGCAGGTTCGGGGTATCCTACAATGAGCAGTTCTTC. Its protein is CASRFGVSYNEQFF.

This clonotype was seen more than once but under ten times. The chain uses TRBV7-8 and TRBJ2-3; 12 nucleotides match TRBD2. The germline V gene encodes CDR1 SGHVS and CDR2 FQNEAQ. CDR3 length: 16 residues. The V segment lost 5 bases and the J segment 6 bases; nucleotides outside the gene matches: 9. For the CDR3, the DNA is TGTGCCAGCAGCCCAACTTCGCTAGCGGGAGGGGATACGCAGTATTTT. Translated: CASSPTSLAGGDTQYF.

To note about this clonotype: Relative to the germline gene, one junction end is altered; a read error may explain this. This chain links TRBV29-1 with TRBJ1-1; TRBD1 is a possible D gene (5 bases). Germline loops: CDR1 SQVTM, CDR2 ANQGSEA. The CDR3 has 12 residues. CDR3 DNA: TGCAGCGGTGAAAGGGGAACGGGTGAAGCTTTCTTT. Translation gives CSGERGTGEAFF.

This sequence joins TRBV7-3 and TRBJ2-3; D not certain. CDR3 length: 15 amino acids. The V gene lost 4 bases and the J gene lost 2 bases, with 13 bases spanning the gap. Per the germline V gene, CDR1 is SGHTA and CDR2 is FQGTGA. The CDR3 here is CASSYSPAVTDTQYF. DNA for the CDR3: TGTGCCAGCAGCTATAGTCCCGCCGTCACAGATACGCAGTATTTT.

This chain uses TRBV4-3 with TRBJ2-5; 7 nucleotides line up with TRBD2. With V trimmed by 3 bases and J by 1 base, 5 bases remained unmatched. Per germline, CDR1 LGHNA and CDR2 YSLEER. The CDR3 consists of 15 residues. The CDR3 protein is CASSHGSGAQETQYF. In nucleotides, the CDR3 is TGCGCCAGCAGCCACGGGAGCGGGGCCCAAGAGACCCAGTACTTC.

This clonotype was counted a few times. The chain has TRBV11-2 and TRBJ2-3, with 7 bases matching TRBD1. V gave up 7 bases and J gave up 5 bases; unmatched junction bases: 6. Germline V gene lookup returns CDR1 SGHAT and CDR2 FQNNGV. The CDR3 length is 13 residues. CDR3 DNA: TGTGCCAGCACGGGGACAGACATAGATACGCAGTATTTT. Its translation: CASTGTDIDTQYF.

This clonotype showed up just a few times. Here the CDR3 reads CASSSGAFVDTGELFF. The CDR3 DNA follows: TGTGCCAGCAGCTCGGGGGCTTTCGTCGACACCGGGGAGCTGTTTTTT. The chain carries TRBV11-2 and TRBJ2-2, with D possibly being TRBD1 or TRBD2 (6 bases each). Trimming pared 4 bases from V and 3 bases from J, leaving 15 bases between. Germline V gives CDR1 SGHAT, CDR2 FQNNGV. The CDR3 contains 16 residues.